The 18 T cell receptor beta chains below all came from one sample that was sequenced in a study of shared clonotypes between healthy human individuals. TCRdb keeps only in-frame clones here, not all; method: immunoSEQ multiplex PCR. The sample yields just over 2,000,000 clones, roughly 96% seen once. Sequenced material: naive CD4+ T cells sorted from blood. Stated subset: CD45RA+ positively selected. Receptor source: a man between 18 and 29 years old in good health.

The gene calls are TRBV5-1 and TRBJ1-1; the D gene is possibly TRBD1 (5 bases). The V and J ends lost 0 bases and 7 bases respectively, with 10 bases between them. The germline V gene has CDR1 SGHRS and CDR2 YFSETQ. CDR3 length equals 13 residues. The CDR3 DNA sequence: TGCGCCAGCAGCTTGGAAGGGACGGGTGAAGCTTTCTTT. Protein sequence: CASSLEGTGEAFF.

V and J are TRBV6-6 and TRBJ2-7; 8 bases match TRBD2. Trimming took 6 bases from V and 1 from J; bases not matched to a gene: 8. CDR1 and CDR2 (germline): MNHNY, SVGAGI (reference sequence). CDR3 size: 15 residues. The CDR3, as DNA: TGTGCCAGCAGGTCCTCCGGGAGGGATTCCTACGAGCAGTACTTC. As protein: CASRSSGRDSYEQYF.

This rearrangement joins TRBV6-5 to TRBJ2-1, with a possible D match to TRBD1 (5 bases). V was pared by 6 bases and J by 7 bases, with 10 bases between. This CDR3 has 12 residues. Germline CDR1 is MNHEY and CDR2 is SVGAGI. The CDR3 sequence is CASRIAGNEQFF. The CDR3 nucleotides are TGTGCCAGCAGGATTGCAGGGAATGAGCAGTTCTTC.

V usage is TRBV5-1 and J usage is TRBJ2-7, with D perhaps matching TRBD1 (6 bases). Germline V CDR1 and CDR2: SGHRS, YFSETQ. V lost 4 bases, J lost 3 bases, and 14 bases lay in between. The CDR3 is 14 amino acids. The CDR3 DNA is TGCGCCAGCAGCAAGAGGGGGTCTGGCTACGAGCAGTACTTC. The encoded protein is CASSKRGSGYEQYF.

The V and J genes are TRBV6-5 and TRBJ2-7; TRBD1 agrees at 11 bases. The germline V gene encodes CDR1 MNHEY and CDR2 SVGAGI. V shed 5 bases and J 6 bases; nucleotides not matched to a gene: 6. The CDR3 loop spans 14 amino acids. The CDR3 nucleotides are TGTGCCAGCAGTCGGACAGGGGGCTCGAGCGAGCAGTACTTC. It translates to CASSRTGGSSEQYF.

As for this clone: Distinct nucleotide sequences in the sample also encode this CDR3. The chain has TRBV7-6 and TRBJ2-3; 8 nucleotides agree with TRBD2. Per germline, CDR1 SGHVS and CDR2 FNYEAQ. Trimming cost V 1 base and J 0 bases; bases outside gene matches: 3. This CDR3 has 16 amino acids. CDR3 sequence: CASSLGASGSTDTQYF. CDR3 DNA: TGTGCCAGCAGCTTAGGGGCTAGCGGGAGCACAGATACGCAGTATTTT.

A note on this clone: The same CDR3 arises from other DNA sequences in this sample as well. CDR3 sequence: CASSLGGLYEQYF. DNA for the CDR3: TGTGCCAGCAGCTTGGGGGGGCTCTACGAGCAGTACTTC. This chain links TRBV7-9 with TRBJ2-7; TRBD2 is a possible D gene (7 bases). Trimming shortened V by 3 bases and J by 3 bases, and 9 bases separated the two germline ends. Per the germline V gene, CDR1 is SEHNR and CDR2 is FQNEAQ (reference sequence). This CDR3 comprises 13 residues.

The gene calls are TRBV5-1 and TRBJ2-5, with TRBD2 matching over 8 bases. Per germline, CDR1 SGHRS and CDR2 YFSETQ. J was trimmed by 5 bases and V by 0 bases; bases with no gene match: 9. The CDR3 is made up of 16 amino acids. The CDR3 nucleotides read TGCGCCAGCAGCTTGGGTAATAGCGGGATGGTTGAGACCCAGTACTTC. This sequence encodes CASSLGNSGMVETQYF.

Only one count was recorded for this clone. This sample includes further DNA sequences coding for the same CDR3. J is TRBJ2-5 and V is TRBV5-1, with a tentative D call TRBD2 (6 bases). The germline gives CDR1 SGHRS, CDR2 YFSETQ. The V and J ends lost 0 bases and 5 bases respectively, with 8 bases between them. CDR3 length equals 13 residues. The CDR3 spells CASSLGRGETQYF. For the CDR3, the DNA is TGCGCCAGCAGCTTGGGGCGGGGTGAGACCCAGTACTTC.

The rearrangement joins TRBV4-2 to TRBJ1-2; D may be TRBD1 (5 bases). The CDR3 covers 14 residues. Germline assignment: CDR1 LGHNA and CDR2 YNFKEQ. V shed 1 base and J shed 4 bases, with 10 bases lying between them. The CDR3 nucleotides read TGTGCCAGCAGCCAAGGACAGTTTAGCTATGGCTACACCTTC. Translated: CASSQGQFSYGYTF.

The V call is TRBV19, the J call TRBJ1-2; the D gene is possibly TRBD1 (5 bases). Trimming pared 8 bases from V and 7 bases from J, leaving 14 bases between. The CDR3 is made up of 12 amino acids. Germline V gene lookup returns CDR1 LNHDA and CDR2 SQIVND (reference sequence). CDR3: CASAPGGGGYTF. In DNA, the CDR3 is TGTGCCAGTGCCCCGGGCGGGGGTGGCTACACCTTC.

The rearrangement uses TRBV4-3 and TRBJ2-2; D is perhaps TRBD2 (5 bases). The germline gives CDR1 LGHNA, CDR2 YSLEER. The CDR3 is 16 residues long. With 0 bases removed from V and 0 bases from J, the gap between germline ends came to 8 bases. CDR3 region: CASSQEGLSNTGELFF. DNA for the CDR3: TGCGCCAGCAGCCAAGAAGGACTTTCGAACACCGGGGAGCTGTTTTTT.

V gene TRBV5-1 combines with J gene TRBJ2-7, with 7 bases identical to TRBD1. The germline gives CDR1 SGHRS, CDR2 YFSETQ. The CDR3 has 13 residues. The V gene end was trimmed by 0 bases and the J gene end by 7 bases; junction bases not matched to a gene: 4. The CDR3 DNA sequence: TGCGCCAGCAGCTTGGGACAGGGTTGGGAGCAGTACTTC. This encodes CASSLGQGWEQYF. Complete variable domain (other parts from reference TRBV5-1 and TRBJ2-7): KAGVTQTPRYLIKTRGQQVTLSCSPISGHRSVSWYQQTPGQGLQFLFEYFSETQRNKGNFPGRFSGRQFSNSRSEMNVSTLELGDSALYLCASSLGQGWEQYFGPGTRLTVT.

The chain links TRBV28 to TRBJ1-1, with D perhaps matching TRBD1 (6 bases). V was cut by 5 bases and J by 1 base, with 20 bases left in between. The CDR3 runs to 17 residues. Germline CDR1 reads MDHEN; CDR2 reads SYDVKM. In DNA, the CDR3 is TGTGCCAGCAGTCTCTCCCGGGGGGCCGAGGCGAACACTGAAGCTTTCTTT. This encodes CASSLSRGAEANTEAFF.

This sequence joins TRBV28 and TRBJ1-2; D may be TRBD1 (6 bases). Trimming shortened V by 8 bases and J by 1 base, and 11 bases separated the two germline ends. CDR3 length: 13 residues. CDR1 is MDHEN, CDR2 SYDVKM, per germline. CDR3 loop: CASGGGLNYGYTF. In DNA form, the CDR3 reads TGTGCCAGCGGGGGCGGGCTTAACTATGGCTACACCTTC.

The genes are TRBV6-5 and TRBJ2-5; D is possibly TRBD1 or TRBD2 (6 bases each). V lost 4 bases and J lost 2, with 14 bases in between. There are 15 residues in the CDR3. Germline V CDR1 and CDR2: MNHEY, SVGAGI. The CDR3 spells CASSSPGAAQETQYF. The CDR3 nucleotides read TGTGCCAGCAGTTCCCCGGGGGCGGCGCAAGAGACCCAGTACTTC.

The gene calls are TRBV11-3 and TRBJ2-3; 9 bases match TRBD1. The germline CDR1 and CDR2 sequences are SGHNT and YENEEA. The CDR3 consists of 13 residues. Germline trimming cut 6 bases from V and 3 bases from J; bases unmatched to any gene: 1. CDR3 in DNA: TGTGCCAGCAGGGGACAGGGTACAGATACGCAGTATTTT. Its protein product is CASRGQGTDTQYF.

The gene calls are TRBV5-6 and TRBJ1-5; 7 bases match TRBD1. The CDR3 covers 14 residues. Per the germline V gene, CDR1 is SGHDT and CDR2 is YYEEEE. V shed 4 bases, J shed 6 bases, and the junction held 7 bases outside the gene matches. The chain's CDR3 is CASSLQGLGQPQHF. The CDR3 bases are TGTGCCAGCAGCCTACAGGGGTTGGGTCAGCCCCAGCATTTT.